The 30 T cell receptor beta chains below were found in one sample sequenced in a study of T cell repertoires in cytomegalovirus infection. TCRdb re-called the reads with MiXCR, one entry per CDR3 protein. The sample yields hundreds of thousands of distinct CDR3 sequences, about 24% seen once. The sample comprised CD8+ T cells from PBMCs. These receptor sequences come from a human donor in good health (CMV status not recorded). Some clones in this sample may be carry-over from other donors' samples.

The chain recombines TRBV6-5 with TRBJ1-2, with 7 bases matching TRBD1. Germline V gene lookup returns CDR1 MNHEY and CDR2 SVGAGI. The junction had 7 bases not matched to a gene; V was cut back by 0 bases and J by 6 bases. The CDR3 extends over 15 amino acids. CDR3 in amino acids: CASSYSMGTVHGYTF. The CDR3 DNA follows: TGTGCCAGCAGTTACTCGATGGGGACAGTCCATGGCTACACCTTC.

In this sample, this clonotype turned up a few times. The chain has TRBV12-3 or TRBV12-4 and TRBJ2-1; D is undetermined. V lost 9 bases and J 3 bases, leaving 9 bases between the germline ends. The CDR3 is 12 amino acids. The CDR3 spells CASRVYYNEQFF. In DNA, the CDR3 is TGTGCCAGTAGGGTATACTACAATGAGCAGTTCTTC.

V usage is TRBV7-9 and J usage is TRBJ2-1; D gene uncertain. The CDR3 contains 11 residues. Germline V CDR1 and CDR2: SEHNR, FQNEAQ (reference sequence). V lost 5 bases, J lost 8 bases, and 7 bases lay in between. CDR3: CASSATYEQFF. CDR3 coding DNA: TGTGCCAGCAGCGCCACATATGAGCAGTTCTTC.

The sample holds a few counts of this clonotype. The genes are TRBV29-1 and TRBJ2-1; D could derive from TRBD1 or TRBD2 (5 bases each). The CDR3 is made up of 16 amino acids. Germline V gene data show CDR1 as SQVTM and CDR2 as ANQGSEA. The V and J ends lost 2 bases and 4 bases respectively, with 18 bases between them. CDR3 nucleotide sequence: TGCAGCGTTGAACTCTCCGGGACGGAAGTATACAATGAGCAGTTCTTC. Protein product: CSVELSGTEVYNEQFF.

In its sample, this clonotype was seen many times. The chain employs TRBV10-3 and TRBJ2-5, with 10 nucleotides matching TRBD2. J gave up 1 base and V 1 base, and 6 bases lay outside the gene matches. The CDR3 is made up of 17 amino acids. CDR1 and CDR2 from the germline V gene are ENHRY and SYGVKD. CDR3 amino acids: CAISEFGAGGLQETQYF. The CDR3 region has the DNA TGTGCCATCAGTGAGTTTGGAGCGGGGGGGCTCCAAGAGACCCAGTACTTC.

The CDR3 spells CSVQPLQGVNTGELFF. The CDR3, as DNA: TGCAGCGTTCAGCCTCTACAGGGGGTAAACACCGGGGAGCTGTTTTTT. The chain is built from TRBV29-1 and TRBJ2-2; 8 bases are a match to TRBD1. Germline V lookup: CDR1 SQVTM, CDR2 ANQGSEA. J gave up 2 bases and V 5 bases, and 10 bases lay outside the gene matches. The CDR3 is 16 residues long.

This clonotype was detected ten times or more. The chain has TRBV10-2 and TRBJ2-2; TRBD2 might be the D (6 bases). V was trimmed by 0 bases and J by 3 bases, leaving 11 bases between them. This CDR3 contains 16 residues. The germline V gene has CDR1 WSHSY and CDR2 SAAADI. The CDR3 protein is CASSESEGYYTGELFF. In nucleotides, the CDR3 is TGCGCCAGCAGTGAGTCGGAGGGATACTACACCGGGGAGCTGTTTTTT.

This chain uses TRBV7-9 with TRBJ1-1; maybe TRBD1 (5 bases). CDR3 length: 15 amino acids. The germline V gene encodes CDR1 SEHNR and CDR2 FQNEAQ (reference sequence). V gave up 1 base and J gave up 0 bases, with 9 bases separating them. In nucleotides, the CDR3 is TGTGCCAGCAGCTTAGGGCCGACAGTGAACACTGAAGCTTTCTTT. Its protein product is CASSLGPTVNTEAFF. The full variable domain, rest sourced from reference TRBV7-9 and TRBJ1-1, is DTGVSQNPRHKITKRGQNVTFRCDPISEHNRLYWYRQTLGQGPEFLTYFQNEAQLEKSRLLSDRFSAERPKGSFSTLEIQRTEQGDSAMYLCASSLGPTVNTEAFFGQGTRLTVV.

This clonotype was observed a single time. This rearrangement joins TRBV20-1 to TRBJ2-1; D possibly corresponds to TRBD1 (6 bases). V shed 3 bases and J shed 9 bases, with 12 bases lying between them. The V gene's germline CDR1 is DFQATT and CDR2 SNEGSKA (reference sequence). The CDR3 has 12 residues. The CDR3 nucleotides are TGCAGTGCTAGGAAGTGGGGGCTTGAGCAGTTCTTC. Its translation is CSARKWGLEQFF.

This chain connects TRBV6-2 or TRBV6-3 to TRBJ2-1; D possibly matches TRBD1 or TRBD2 (5 bases each). This CDR3 has 17 amino acids. V shed 6 bases and J shed 0 bases, with 18 bases lying between them. CDR1 and CDR2 (germline): MNHEY, SVGEGT. The CDR3: CASSSSQGDYSYNEQFF. The DNA for the CDR3 is TGTGCCAGCAGCTCATCTCAGGGTGACTACTCCTACAATGAGCAGTTCTTC.

The chain employs TRBV3-1 and TRBJ2-7; D gene ambiguous. Germline CDR1 is LGHDT and CDR2 is YNNKEL (reference sequence). This CDR3 is 13 amino acids long. V was trimmed by 4 bases and J by 2 bases, leaving 9 bases between them. The DNA of the CDR3 is TGTGCCAGCAGCCGAAGGGAAACCTACGAGCAGTACTTC. It is translated as CASSRRETYEQYF.

This clonotype was recorded many times. The V and J genes are TRBV12-3 or TRBV12-4 and TRBJ1-2; D might be TRBD1 (5 bases). V lost 3 bases, J lost 6 bases, and 11 bases lay in between. The CDR3 loop spans 13 amino acids. CDR3 nucleotides: TGTGCCAGCAGTTTCCGCAGGGTCGATGGCTACACCTTC. Residues: CASSFRRVDGYTF.

The V gene is TRBV6-2 or TRBV6-3, the J gene TRBJ2-2, with 11 bases lining up with TRBD2. CDR3 size: 17 residues. The germline V gene encodes CDR1 MNHEY and CDR2 SVGEGT. After removal of 2 bases from V and 5 bases from J, the junction contained 7 bases not matched to a gene. The CDR3 sequence: CASSYGLAGGPTGELFF. In DNA form, the CDR3 reads TGTGCCAGCAGTTACGGTCTAGCGGGGGGCCCGACCGGGGAGCTGTTTTTT.

At least ten counts were recorded for this clonotype. The V call is TRBV6-2 or TRBV6-3, the J call TRBJ1-5; TRBD1 aligns across 11 bases. This CDR3 contains 14 residues. CDR1 MNHEY and CDR2 SVGEGT come from the germline V gene. J lost 6 bases, V lost 2 bases, and 0 bases had no gene match. The DNA of the CDR3 is TGTGCCAGCAGTTACGGGACAGGGGGTCAGCCCCAGCATTTT. It specifies CASSYGTGGQPQHF.

The rearrangement joins TRBV29-1 to TRBJ1-1, with D hard to call. This CDR3 region has 13 residues. Trimming stripped 0 bases from V and 1 base from J, with 6 bases between. Germline V gene lookup returns CDR1 SQVTM and CDR2 ANQGSEA. CDR3 sequence reads: CSVEDLENTEAFF. The CDR3 DNA follows: TGCAGCGTTGAAGACTTGGAGAACACTGAAGCTTTCTTT.

The chain employs TRBV29-1 and TRBJ2-2, with a possible D match to TRBD2 (5 bases). The CDR3 has 11 residues. The V and J ends lost 7 bases and 7 bases respectively, with 10 bases between them. Germline CDR1 reads SQVTM; CDR2 reads ANQGSEA. The CDR3 DNA is TGCAGCGCCGTCCGGGGCGGGGAGCTGTTTTTT. It translates to CSAVRGGELFF.

For the CDR3, the DNA is TGTGCCAGCAGCCCGGCGAGGACAGGGGGTGCCGGGGAGCTGTTTTTT. Protein sequence: CASSPARTGGAGELFF. The V and J genes are TRBV7-9 and TRBJ2-2; 10 bases align to TRBD1. The CDR3 runs to 16 residues. The junction had 9 bases not matched to a gene; V was cut back by 5 bases and J by 6 bases. Germline V gives CDR1 SEHNR, CDR2 FQNEAQ (reference sequence).

V usage is TRBV15 and J usage is TRBJ1-3, with D perhaps matching TRBD1 (6 bases). The CDR3 sequence is 19 residues long. Deletions cut 0 bases from V and 0 bases from J, with 18 bases between. CDR1 LNHNV and CDR2 YYDKDF come from the germline V gene (reference sequence). This CDR3 is CATSREGWGQGPSGNTIYF. CDR3 DNA sequence: TGTGCCACCAGCAGAGAAGGGTGGGGGCAGGGGCCCTCTGGAAACACCATATATTTT.

This clonotype was seen a few times. The rearrangement joins TRBV28 to TRBJ2-6; D remains ambiguous. V was trimmed by 3 bases and J by 0 bases, leaving 12 bases between them. Germline CDR1 MDHEN, CDR2 SYDVKM. The CDR3 contains 17 residues. CDR3 DNA sequence: TGTGCCAGCAGTTTCAACGGACGGTACTCTGGGGCCAACGTCCTGACTTTC. It encodes CASSFNGRYSGANVLTF.

The rearrangement links TRBV7-6 to TRBJ1-4; 8 bases are shared with TRBD1. The CDR3 loop spans 17 amino acids. J was trimmed by 8 bases and V by 5 bases; bases with no gene match: 16. Germline V gives CDR1 SGHVS, CDR2 FNYEAQ. Written as DNA, the CDR3 is TGTGCCAGCAGCGGTAGGGGAGTGGACAGGGAAAAAGAAAAACTGTTTTTT. Protein: CASSGRGVDREKEKLFF.

On this clonotype: Given a much more abundant clone one base away, this may be a read error. The CDR3 is CAGSFEAEAFF. CDR3 nucleotide sequence: TGTGCCGGCAGTTTTGAGGCTGAAGCTTTCTTT. The chain recombines TRBV12-3 or TRBV12-4 with TRBJ1-1; D is unresolved. The CDR3 runs to 11 residues.

This clonotype was seen repeatedly, ten times or more. The genes are TRBV7-8 and TRBJ2-3; the D is unclear. The CDR3 sequence is 16 residues long. Germline V gene lookup returns CDR1 SGHVS and CDR2 FQNEAQ. V lost 1 base and J 2 bases, leaving 13 bases between the germline ends. The CDR3 nucleotides are TGTGCCAGCAGCTTAGGAGTAGCCCGCCCCACAGATACGCAGTATTTT. This translates into CASSLGVARPTDTQYF.

This clonotype was seen many times. This chain links TRBV7-2 with TRBJ2-5, with D hard to call. Trimming removed 5 bases from V and 5 bases from J, with 9 bases in between. In germline, CDR1 is SGHTA, CDR2 FQGNSA. There are 12 residues in the CDR3. The CDR3 nucleotides are TGTGCCAGCAGCCCCCCCACCGAGACCCAGTACTTC. This gives the protein CASSPPTETQYF.

The chain recombines TRBV7-9 with TRBJ2-2; 10 nucleotides agree with TRBD2. Per the germline V gene, CDR1 is SEHNR and CDR2 is FQNEAQ (reference sequence). After removal of 5 bases from V and 6 bases from J, the junction contained 9 bases not matched to a gene. The CDR3 loop spans 16 amino acids. The CDR3 loop is CASSPPTSGAAGELFF. DNA of the CDR3: TGTGCCAGCAGCCCACCTACTAGCGGGGCAGCCGGGGAGCTGTTTTTT.

The rearrangement joins TRBV28 to TRBJ1-1; 7 nucleotides agree with TRBD1. Germline V lookup: CDR1 MDHEN, CDR2 SYDVKM. After removal of 6 bases from V and 5 bases from J, the junction contained 12 bases not matched to a gene. CDR3 size: 15 residues. The CDR3 DNA follows: TGTGCCAGCAGCACACAGAGGGGGCGCCTTACTGAAGCTTTCTTT. Its translation: CASSTQRGRLTEAFF.

On this clonotype: Since a much larger clone is just one base distant, this may be a read error. The chain recombines TRBV7-8 with TRBJ1-6; TRBD1 is a possible D gene (6 bases). Per germline, CDR1 SGHVS and CDR2 FQNEAQ. The CDR3 sequence is 15 residues long. V lost 1 base and J 7 bases, leaving 11 bases between the germline ends. The chain's CDR3 is CASSLERGTNSPLHF. CDR3 DNA: TGTGCCAGCAGCTTAGAAAGGGGGACCAATTCACCCCTCCACTTT.

This clonotype was picked up many times. The rearrangement uses TRBV4-1 and TRBJ1-5, with a weak D call TRBD1 (5 bases). V was trimmed by 1 base and J by 4 bases, leaving 11 bases between them. This CDR3 is built from 15 residues. The germline V gene has CDR1 MGHRA and CDR2 YSYEKL. The CDR3, as DNA: TGCGCCAGCAGCCAAGGTCGCAGGGAAAATCAGCCCCAGCATTTT. Protein sequence: CASSQGRRENQPQHF.

As regards this clonotype: This may stem from a read error, because a much larger clone lies one nucleotide away. CDR3 residues: CASSPDEAYEQYF. CDR3 DNA sequence: TGTGCCAGCAGCCCCGATGAAGCCTACGAGCAGTACTTC. The chain employs TRBV7-6 and TRBJ2-7, with D unresolved. CDR1 is SGHVS and CDR2 is FNYEAQ in the germline V gene. Trimming pared 5 bases from V and 2 bases from J, leaving 10 bases between. This CDR3 spans 13 amino acids. The full variable domain, with the rest looked up from reference TRBV7-6 and TRBJ2-7, is GAGVSQSPRYKVTKRGQDVALRCDPISGHVSLYWYRQALGQGPEFLTYFNYEAQQDKSGLPNDRFSAERPEGSISTLTIQRTEQRDSAMYRCASSPDEAYEQYFGPGTRLTVT.

This clonotype has ten or more counts. The chain's CDR3 is CASSPAEYTQYF. The CDR3 DNA reads TGTGCCAGCAGTCCGGCCGAATATACGCAGTATTTT. The rearrangement joins TRBV12-3 or TRBV12-4 to TRBJ2-3, with D hard to call. The CDR3 extends over 12 amino acids. Trimming stripped 5 bases from V and 7 bases from J, with 10 bases between.

This clonotype was seen only a few times. V usage is TRBV12-3 or TRBV12-4 and J usage is TRBJ2-7; the match to TRBD2 covers 12 bases. J was trimmed by 6 bases and V by 8 bases; bases with no gene match: 8. The CDR3 is 14 residues long. The CDR3 spells CASCCTSGGPEQYF. CDR3 coding DNA: TGTGCCAGCTGCTGCACTAGCGGGGGGCCCGAGCAGTACTTC.